A single TCR beta chain is shown here with its context. The antigen is not known. The data stem from a study of OX40 agonist ivuxolimab in advanced cancers. General observations from the study: At 0.1 to 3.0 mg/kg, CD4+ and CD8+ blood T cells expanded clonally by week 6.

The method was immunoSEQ multiplex PCR; TCRdb's version includes in-frame clones alone and lacks a portion of them. Of about 88,000 clones detected, 85% appear once; the ten largest clones hold approximately 0.22%. The ends were cut back, 3 bases at V and 1 base at J, with 4 bases in the middle. Per the germline V gene, CDR1 is SEHNR and CDR2 is FQNEAQ (reference sequence). The CDR3 length is 14 residues. The genes are TRBV7-9 and TRBJ2-6; D gene uncertain. The source of this sequence is an adult with an advanced solid tumor such as melanoma, head and neck, liver or kidney cancer. Material: CD4+ or CD8+ T cells sorted from blood, obtained in a trial of the OX40 agonist ivuxolimab. The CDR3 is CASSFVSGANVLTF. The CDR3 DNA reads as TGTGCCAGCAGCTTTGTATCTGGGGCCAACGTCCTGACTTTC.